The clone carrying this TCR beta chain showed up just a few times. These data originate in a study of response to subunit inactivated influenza vaccine. The V and J ends lost 0 bases and 4 bases respectively, with 11 bases between them. This CDR3 is 14 amino acids long. Germline V gene data show CDR1 as SGHDT and CDR2 as YYEEEE. TCRdb itself ran the RT-PCR reads through MiXCR, one entry per CDR3 protein. Among 290,000 or so distinct CDR3 sequences listed, 22% were seen once. Specimen: PBMCs from blood, collected approximately 22 months after vaccination. This clonotype originated in a man aged 45-69 years who received an inactivated influenza vaccine. V usage is TRBV5-6 and J usage is TRBJ2-7, with TRBD2 as a possible D gene (5 bases). CDR3 in amino acids: CASSLGGVVYEQYF. The CDR3, as DNA: TGTGCCAGCAGCTTGGGGGGAGTTGTGTACGAGCAGTACTTC. The variable domain in full, completed from reference TRBV5-6 and TRBJ2-7, reads DAGVTQSPTHLIKTRGQQVTLRCSPKSGHDTVSWYQQALGQGPQFIFQYYEEEERQRGNFPDRFSGHQFPNYSSELNVNALLLGDSALYLCASSLGGVVYEQYFGPGTRLTVT.